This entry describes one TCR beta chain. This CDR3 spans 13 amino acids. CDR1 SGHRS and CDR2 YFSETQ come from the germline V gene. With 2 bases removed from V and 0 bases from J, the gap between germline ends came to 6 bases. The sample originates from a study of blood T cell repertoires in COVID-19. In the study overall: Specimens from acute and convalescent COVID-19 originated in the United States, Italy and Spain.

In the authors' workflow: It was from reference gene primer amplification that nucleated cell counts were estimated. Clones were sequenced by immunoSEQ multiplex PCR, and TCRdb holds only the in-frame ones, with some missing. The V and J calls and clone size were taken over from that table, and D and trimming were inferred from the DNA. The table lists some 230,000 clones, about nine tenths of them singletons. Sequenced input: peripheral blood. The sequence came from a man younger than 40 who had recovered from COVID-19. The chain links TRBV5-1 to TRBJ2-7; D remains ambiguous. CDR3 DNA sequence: TGCGCCAGCAGCTTTGAGAGCTCCTACGAGCAGTACTTC. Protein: CASSFESSYEQYF.